Each of the 16 T cell receptor beta chains below was sequenced from the same sample in a study of blood T cell repertoires in COVID-19. Profiled with immunoSEQ multiplex PCR; TCRdb holds only in-frame clones, not every one. The sample lists around 150,000 clones, approximately 91% occurring once. Sequencing was done on a sample of peripheral blood. Source of these receptors: a man younger than 35 with acute or convalescent COVID-19.

The CDR3: CASSQGEPSRAQPQHF. CDR3 bases: TGTGCCAGCAGCCAAGGTGAGCCGTCGCGGGCTCAGCCCCAGCATTTT. This chain connects TRBV3-1 (or the pseudogene TRBV3-2) to TRBJ1-5; no clear D gene. The CDR3 runs 16 residues. Trimming pared 1 base from V and 6 bases from J, leaving 16 bases between. The germline gives CDR1 LGHDT, CDR2 YNNKEL (reference sequence).

CDR3: CASSLARGGQAQQFF. The CDR3 bases are TGTGCCAGCAGCTTAGCCAGGGGGGGACAGGCCCAGCAGTTCTTC. The rearrangement joins TRBV7-2 to TRBJ2-1; weak D call: TRBD1 (8 bases). CDR1 and CDR2 from the germline V gene are SGHTA and FQGNSA. This CDR3 contains 15 residues. The ends were cut back, 0 bases at V and 11 bases at J, with 17 bases in the middle.

The rearrangement links TRBV5-4 to TRBJ2-1; the match to TRBD2 covers 14 bases. Germline assignment: CDR1 SGHNT and CDR2 YYREEE (reference sequence). The CDR3 consists of 15 residues. Trimming at V came to 0 bases and at J to 10 bases, leaving 3 bases not matched to a gene. Here the CDR3 DNA reads TGTGCCAGCAGCTTGGGACTAGCGGGAGGGGACGAGCAGTTCTTC. It specifies CASSLGLAGGDEQFF.

CDR3 sequence: CASSQEGTGTGELFF. In DNA, the CDR3 is TGTGCCAGCAGCCAAGAAGGGACAGGTACCGGGGAGCTGTTTTTT. This chain joins TRBV3-1 (or the pseudogene TRBV3-2) and TRBJ2-2, with TRBD1 identical over 8 bases. CDR3 length: 15 amino acids. The V and J ends lost 0 bases and 5 bases, in that order; junction bases with no gene match: 2. From germline, CDR1 is LGHDT and CDR2 YNNKEL (reference sequence).

In DNA form, the CDR3 reads TGTGCCAGCAGCTTAAATATCAGAGGGGGCTACACCTTC. Translating gives CASSLNIRGGYTF. The chain joins TRBV11-2 to TRBJ1-2; D uncertain. Germline CDR1 SGHAT, CDR2 FQNNGV. The CDR3 has 13 amino acids. V gave up 2 bases and J gave up 8 bases, with 12 bases separating them.

The table lists this clone with a count of one. The chain joins TRBV29-1 to TRBJ2-2; possibly TRBD1 for D (6 bases). The CDR3 length is 14 residues. CDR1 SQVTM and CDR2 ANQGSEA come from the germline V gene. Trimming pared 0 bases from V and 5 bases from J, leaving 10 bases between. The CDR3 nucleotides read TGCAGCGTTGAAGATCAAACAGGGACCGGGGAGCTGTTTTTT. Amino acid sequence: CSVEDQTGTGELFF.

This chain joins TRBV11-2 and TRBJ2-5; 8 nucleotides agree with TRBD1. The CDR3 spans 16 residues. J lost 2 bases, V lost 5 bases, and 10 bases had no gene match. Germline values: CDR1 SGHAT, CDR2 FQNNGV. The CDR3 loop reads CASSPREGQGQETQYF. Written as DNA, the CDR3 is TGTGCCAGCAGCCCTAGGGAAGGACAGGGTCAAGAGACCCAGTACTTC.

The chain carries TRBV27 and TRBJ1-2; 7 nucleotides align to TRBD1. The length of the CDR3 is 15 residues. V shed 6 bases, J shed 5 bases, and the junction held 12 bases outside the gene matches. CDR1 MNHEY and CDR2 SMNVEV come from the germline V gene (reference sequence). CDR3 nucleotides: TGTGCCAGCAGACCGATAGACAGGGTAGCTTATGGCTACACCTTC. This codes for CASRPIDRVAYGYTF.

This chain connects TRBV2 to TRBJ2-1, with 8 nucleotides matching TRBD2. Trimming cost V 7 bases and J 10 bases; bases outside gene matches: 9. CDR3 length: 13 amino acids. Per germline, CDR1 SNHLY and CDR2 FYNNEI. Here the CDR3 DNA reads TGTGCCAGCAATAAACTAGCGGTGTACGAGCAGTTCTTC. This codes for CASNKLAVYEQFF. The full variable domain, in which reference TRBV2 and TRBJ2-1 provide the parts outside the CDR3, is EPEVTQTPSHQVTQMGQEVILRCVPISNHLYFYWYRQILGQKVEFLVSFYNNEISEKSEIFDDQFSVERPDGSNFTLKIRSTKLEDSAMYFCASNKLAVYEQFFGPGTRLTVL.

The V call is TRBV4-1, the J call TRBJ2-1; TRBD2 is a possible D gene (6 bases). The V gene's germline CDR1 is MGHRA and CDR2 YSYEKL. V lost 0 bases and J lost 6, with 18 bases in between. The CDR3 extends over 17 amino acids. CDR3 in amino acids: CASSQDLGRDFPNEQFF. The CDR3 nucleotides read TGCGCCAGCAGCCAAGATCTCGGAAGGGACTTTCCCAATGAGCAGTTCTTC.

The chain carries TRBV7-8 and TRBJ1-1, with 10 bases aligning to TRBD1. Germline V gene sequence: CDR1 SGHVS, CDR2 FQNEAQ. V trimming: 1 base; J trimming: 0 bases; junction bases outside the gene matches: 11. The CDR3 extends over 19 amino acids. This CDR3 is CASSLGRQGAYTMNTEAFF. CDR3 nucleotide sequence: TGTGCCAGCAGCTTAGGAAGACAGGGGGCGTACACCATGAACACTGAAGCTTTCTTT.

The V gene is TRBV19, the J gene TRBJ1-4; TRBD1 matches at 10 bases. Germline CDR1 LNHDA, CDR2 SQIVND (reference sequence). The CDR3 has 16 amino acids. J lost 0 bases, V lost 8 bases, and 6 bases had no gene match. CDR3 amino acids: CASSDRGPTTNEKLFF. The DNA for the CDR3 is TGTGCCAGTTCTGACAGGGGGCCTACAACTAATGAAAAACTGTTTTTT.

This sequence joins TRBV7-9 and TRBJ2-7; D perhaps matches TRBD2 (5 bases). V was shortened by 3 bases and J by 2 bases, with 14 bases between the two germline ends. Germline CDR1 and CDR2: SEHNR and FQNEAQ (reference sequence). CDR3 length: 15 residues. CDR3 DNA sequence: TGTGCCAGCAGCTTGTCTAGCTACAACCCCTACGAGCAGTACTTC. It yields the protein CASSLSSYNPYEQYF.

The chain joins TRBV5-4 to TRBJ1-5; D is ambiguous. This CDR3 contains 12 residues. V lost 3 bases, J lost 7 bases, and 8 bases lay in between. Germline V gene lookup returns CDR1 SGHNT and CDR2 YYREEE (reference sequence). CDR3 DNA: TGTGCCAGCAGCTGGCCGGGGCAGCCCCAGCATTTT. Amino acid sequence: CASSWPGQPQHF.

In nucleotides, the CDR3 is TGTGCCACCAGCAGACCTCGACAGGGGATGAGGTCCTACGAGCAGTACTTC. Translated: CATSRPRQGMRSYEQYF. The chain employs TRBV15 and TRBJ2-7; 8 bases fit TRBD1. Germline trimming cut 2 bases from V and 1 base from J; bases unmatched to any gene: 10. The CDR3 runs to 17 residues. Germline V gives CDR1 LNHNV, CDR2 YYDKDF (reference sequence).

The gene calls are TRBV24-1 and TRBJ1-2, with 7 bases that match TRBD1. The CDR3 loop spans 14 amino acids. Germline CDR1 and CDR2: KGHDR and SFDVKD. V lost 2 bases and J lost 6; bases outside the gene matches: 5. DNA for the CDR3: TGTGCCACCAGTGATTGGGACAGAACAGATGGCTACACCTTC. Amino acid sequence: CATSDWDRTDGYTF.